This T cell receptor (beta chain) is drawn from a study of lymphopenia after photon versus proton radiotherapy. Notes on the study in general: Post-nadir diversity loss with photons came from oligoclonal expansion, particularly CD8+ Temra cells. Proton therapy kept repertoires fairly stable, unlike photons, which gained effector/memory cells. Only patients who died were analyzed for survival; proton advantage is unproven.

About this clone itself: What it binds is not known.

The germline V gene has CDR1 SGHTA and CDR2 FQGNSA. There are 13 residues in the CDR3. Trimming cost V 4 bases and J 14 bases; bases outside gene matches: 13. The assay was immunoSEQ multiplex PCR, and TCRdb's table has in-frame clones only and misses some. The sample includes roughly 64,000 clones, roughly nine tenths seen only once; the top ten take roughly 13%. This receptor was taken from a man of 80 years or more with esophageal cancer. The V and J genes are TRBV7-2 and TRBJ2-5; 7 bases are shared with TRBD2. The specimen was peripheral blood, collected from a patient treated with proton-based radiotherapy. In nucleotides, the CDR3 is TGTGCCAGCAGCTCAACCCCTGGGAGCGGGGCTTACTTC. Translating gives CASSSTPGSGAYF. The variable domain in full, with the rest retrieved from reference TRBV7-2 and TRBJ2-5, is GAGVSQSPSNKVTEKGKDVELRCDPISGHTALYWYRQSLGQGLEFLIYFQGNSAPDKSGLPSDRFSAERTGGSVSTLTIQRTQQEDSAVYLCASSSTPGSGAYFGPGTRLLVL.